The 22 T cell receptor beta chains below come from one sample, sequenced in a study of shared clonotypes between healthy human individuals. The method was immunoSEQ multiplex PCR; TCRdb's version includes in-frame clones alone and lacks a portion of them. The top ten clones hold about 0.39% of a sample with 2 million to 2.5 million clones, 93% of them seen once. Sequencing was done on a sample of naive CD4+ T cells from PBMCs. Subset here: CD45RA+ positively selected. These receptors were collected from a young man in good health. Some clones in this sample may be carry-over from other donors' samples.

A note on this clone: This sample includes further DNA sequences coding for the same CDR3. The chain combines TRBV13 with TRBJ2-5; TRBD2 matches at 9 bases. After removal of 0 bases from V and 2 bases from J, the junction contained 4 bases not matched to a gene. The CDR3 extends over 16 amino acids. The germline V gene has CDR1 PRHDT and CDR2 FYEKMQ (reference sequence). The CDR3 sequence: CASSLGPAGGQETQYF. The CDR3 bases are TGTGCCAGCAGCTTAGGCCCAGCGGGAGGTCAAGAGACCCAGTACTTC.

The chain recombines TRBV7-9 with TRBJ2-1; TRBD2 matches at 9 bases. From germline, CDR1 is SEHNR and CDR2 FQNEAQ (reference sequence). CDR3 length: 18 residues. J was trimmed by 0 bases and V by 5 bases; bases with no gene match: 11. As DNA, the CDR3 is TGTGCCAGCAGCCCTGGGGCTAGCGGGATTAGCTCCTACAATGAGCAGTTCTTC. It encodes CASSPGASGISSYNEQFF.

This rearrangement joins TRBV18 to TRBJ2-1; D is ambiguous. The CDR3 has 15 amino acids. Trimming left V 6 bases short and J 6 bases short, with 18 bases between. Germline V gene data show CDR1 as KGHSH and CDR2 as LQKENI. In DNA, the CDR3 is TGTGCCAGCTCTACGCCCCAGCTCAAGGTCAATGAGCAGTTCTTC. Protein product: CASSTPQLKVNEQFF.

This chain uses TRBV7-9 with TRBJ2-5; D is unclear. The length of the CDR3 is 17 residues. Per germline, CDR1 SEHNR and CDR2 FQNEAQ (reference sequence). Deletions cut 2 bases from V and 2 bases from J, with 18 bases between. The CDR3 is CASSLRYVTVGQETQYF. The CDR3 DNA follows: TGTGCCAGCAGCTTACGATACGTAACAGTTGGGCAAGAGACCCAGTACTTC.

The rearrangement joins TRBV5-4 to TRBJ2-2; the match to TRBD2 covers 7 bases. The V gene's germline CDR1 is SGHNT and CDR2 YYREEE (reference sequence). The CDR3 consists of 16 residues. With 0 bases clipped from V and 2 bases from J, the junction kept 4 bases outside the gene matches. As DNA, the CDR3 is TGTGCCAGCAGCTTGGATCTAGCGGCCAACACCGGGGAGCTGTTTTTT. Amino acids: CASSLDLAANTGELFF.

The chain carries TRBV6-1 and TRBJ2-5; TRBD2 matches 13 bases. Losses at the gene ends were 8 bases for V and 5 bases for J; bases not matched to a gene: 8. The CDR3 loop spans 15 amino acids. Germline assignment: CDR1 MNHNS and CDR2 SASEGT. CDR3 sequence (DNA): TGTGCCAGCGGATGGACTAGCGGGAGTGGGGAGACCCAGTACTTC. It translates to CASGWTSGSGETQYF.

As regards this clone: The same CDR3 can be traced to other DNA sequences in this sample. The chain is built from TRBV11-2 and TRBJ2-7; TRBD2 might be the D (5 bases). V shed 5 bases and J shed 4 bases, with 9 bases lying between them. Germline V gives CDR1 SGHAT, CDR2 FQNNGV. This CDR3 contains 12 residues. The CDR3 DNA is TGTGCCAGCAGCAGTACGGGATACGAGCAGTACTTC. Translation: CASSSTGYEQYF.

Regarding this clone: Other DNA sequences in this sample translate to the same CDR3. This chain connects TRBV20-1 to TRBJ2-2; D is unresolved. Trimming pared 3 bases from V and 6 bases from J, leaving 5 bases between. This CDR3 spans 11 amino acids. CDR1 and CDR2 (germline): DFQATT, SNEGSKA (reference sequence). The CDR3 loop is CSASRAGELFF. The CDR3 DNA reads as TGCAGTGCTAGCCGCGCCGGGGAGCTGTTTTTT.

The J gene is TRBJ1-4, the V gene TRBV7-2; D is perhaps TRBD1 (6 bases). V was cut by 4 bases and J by 8 bases, with 17 bases left in between. Germline CDR1 and CDR2: SGHTA and FQGNSA. The CDR3 is 15 amino acids. CDR3 region: CASSSLGGLQEKLFF. The CDR3 coding sequence is TGTGCCAGCAGCTCCCTGGGGGGCTTGCAAGAAAAACTGTTTTTT. The full variable domain, completed using reference TRBV7-2 and TRBJ1-4, is GAGVSQSPSNKVTEKGKDVELRCDPISGHTALYWYRQSLGQGLEFLIYFQGNSAPDKSGLPSDRFSAERTGGSVSTLTIQRTQQEDSAVYLCASSSLGGLQEKLFFGSGTQLSVL.

The rearrangement links TRBV4-1 to TRBJ1-5, with TRBD1 matching 10 bases. CDR1 and CDR2 from the germline V gene are MGHRA and YSYEKL. The CDR3 has 16 amino acids. Trimming took 0 bases from V and 6 from J; bases not matched to a gene: 5. CDR3 loop: CASSQDDRGRGQPQHF. CDR3 bases: TGCGCCAGCAGCCAAGATGACAGGGGGCGCGGTCAGCCCCAGCATTTT.

This chain connects TRBV7-7 to TRBJ2-3, with 7 bases matching TRBD1. Germline V CDR1 and CDR2: SSHAT, FNYEAQ (reference sequence). The CDR3 runs to 14 residues. The V segment lost 5 bases and the J segment 1 base; nucleotides outside the gene matches: 3. The CDR3 region is CASSTDRGTDTQYF. CDR3 in DNA: TGTGCCAGCAGCACCGACAGGGGCACAGATACGCAGTATTTT.

This chain links TRBV5-6 with TRBJ2-1; TRBD1 is a possible D gene (6 bases). Germline V gene lookup returns CDR1 SGHDT and CDR2 YYEEEE. The CDR3 sequence is 16 residues long. Trimming left V 7 bases short and J 5 bases short, with 22 bases between. The CDR3 DNA sequence: TGTGCCAGCCTATATTTCCTGGGACACCTCGACAATGAGCAGTTCTTC. It codes for CASLYFLGHLDNEQFF.

The rearrangement links TRBV4-2 to TRBJ1-1; 11 nucleotides line up with TRBD1. The V segment lost 8 bases and the J segment 11 bases; nucleotides outside the gene matches: 22. The CDR3 extends over 17 amino acids. Germline V lookup: CDR1 LGHNA, CDR2 YNFKEQ. This CDR3 reads CASRERLTGTGGNRAFF. CDR3 sequence (DNA): TGTGCCAGCCGAGAGAGACTAACCGGGACAGGGGGGAATAGGGCTTTCTTT.

The chain is built from TRBV28 and TRBJ2-5; the D is unclear. TRBJ2-7 explains the end of the DNA better; the J call may be wrong. This CDR3 spans 12 amino acids. The germline CDR1 and CDR2 sequences are MDHEN and SYDVKM. CDR3 coding DNA: TGTGCCAGCCTCGCGGAGCCCCACGAGCAGTACTTC. Encoded protein: CASLAEPHEQYF.

This chain uses TRBV28 with TRBJ2-6; D is perhaps TRBD2 (6 bases). CDR1 and CDR2 from the germline V gene are MDHEN and SYDVKM. The CDR3 extends over 13 amino acids. The V and J ends lost 6 bases and 13 bases respectively, with 16 bases between them. CDR3 sequence: CASSPPVAGVLTF. The CDR3 DNA follows: TGTGCCAGCAGCCCCCCAGTGGCGGGGGTCCTGACTTTC. Full variable domain (rest looked up from reference TRBV28 and TRBJ2-6): DVKVTQSSRYLVKRTGEKVFLECVQDMDHENMFWYRQDPGLGLRLIYFSYDVKMKEKGDIPEGYSVSREKKERFSLILESASTNQTSMYLCASSPPVAGVLTFGAGSRLTVL.

The J gene is TRBJ2-2, the V gene TRBV5-6; tentatively, D is TRBD2 (6 bases). In germline, CDR1 is SGHDT, CDR2 YYEEEE. CDR3 length equals 17 residues. V lost 0 bases, J lost 4 bases, and 16 bases lay in between. The CDR3 region has the DNA TGTGCCAGCAGCTTGGTCCCCGCGGGACTTGGCACCGGGGAGCTGTTTTTT. This sequence encodes CASSLVPAGLGTGELFF.

In DNA form, the CDR3 reads TGTGCCAGTACTCTACGGAGGGGAGGGAGCAATCAGCCCCAGCATTTT. Protein: CASTLRRGGSNQPQHF. The rearrangement links TRBV19 to TRBJ1-5; maybe TRBD1 (5 bases). The CDR3 sequence is 16 residues long. CDR1 is LNHDA, CDR2 SQIVND, per germline (reference sequence). The V end lost 7 bases, the J end lost 1 base, and 17 bases lay between the germline ends.

V and J are TRBV5-8 and TRBJ1-2; no definite D call. Germline V gives CDR1 SGHTS, CDR2 YDEGEE. Deletions cut 1 base from V and 8 bases from J, with 12 bases between. The CDR3 length is 13 residues. CDR3 sequence: CASSLLGGAGYTF. CDR3 in DNA: TGTGCCAGCAGCTTGTTAGGAGGAGCGGGCTACACCTTC.

This sequence joins TRBV28 and TRBJ2-1; 13 bases are a match to TRBD2. With 9 bases clipped from V and 8 bases from J, the junction kept 7 bases outside the gene matches. The length of the CDR3 is 14 residues. Germline V gene sequence: CDR1 MDHEN, CDR2 SYDVKM. CDR3 sequence: CASLLAGGVYEQFF. As DNA, the CDR3 is TGTGCCAGTCTACTAGCGGGAGGGGTCTATGAGCAGTTCTTC.

The chain couples TRBV30 to TRBJ2-1, with a possible D match to TRBD2 (6 bases). The V and J ends lost 2 bases and 3 bases respectively, with 11 bases between them. CDR1 and CDR2 from the germline V gene are GTSNPN and SVGIG (reference sequence). The CDR3 length is 14 residues. CDR3 in DNA: TGTGCCTGGAGTTTGGGAGGAGGCTACAATGAGCAGTTCTTC. It yields the protein CAWSLGGGYNEQFF.

This clone came up once. The chain uses TRBV7-3 and TRBJ1-1; unclear D gene. The CDR3 spans 16 residues. Trimming took off 5 bases at V and 0 bases at J, with 16 bases between the two ends. The germline V gene encodes CDR1 SGHTA and CDR2 FQGTGA. As DNA, the CDR3 is TGTGCCAGCAGCCCCGGTCCGCACGGGATGAACACTGAAGCTTTCTTT. Translated: CASSPGPHGMNTEAFF.

The chain recombines TRBV6-6 with TRBJ2-3; D perhaps matches TRBD1 (6 bases). The CDR3 has 13 residues. Germline CDR1 is MNHNY and CDR2 is SVGAGI (reference sequence). V dropped 7 bases and J dropped 0 bases, with 8 bases sitting between them. CDR3 in DNA: TGTGCCAGCACTGGGGGCAGCACAGATACGCAGTATTTT. Protein sequence: CASTGGSTDTQYF.